This TCR beta chain came from a study of T cells in localized non-small cell lung cancer. Study-level findings and limits: Sequencing was limited to one tumor region, leaving the possibility of heterogeneity open. Adjacent lung tissue had a median about 58 of the top 100 clones found in the tumor.

V was cut by 3 bases and J by 9 bases, with 9 bases left in between. The CDR3 length is 11 residues. Germline V gene sequence: CDR1 SGHRS, CDR2 YFSETQ. Only in-frame clones appear in the TCRdb table, and some are missing; sequencing was by immunoSEQ multiplex PCR. The profile covers some 55,000 clones, with approximately 80% appearing a single time and around 20% taken by the ten largest. This clone was counted between two and nine times. The target antigen is unknown. The clonotype comes from an older female donor with stage II squamous cell lung carcinoma. The source was peripheral blood, collected before any cancer treatment. V gene TRBV5-1 combines with J gene TRBJ1-1; D perhaps matches TRBD1 (6 bases). CDR3 amino acids: CASSSRDKAFF. CDR3 DNA: TGCGCCAGCAGCTCCCGGGACAAAGCTTTCTTT.